One sample yielded the 21 T cell receptor beta chains listed below, sequenced in a study of blood T cell repertoires in COVID-19. Only in-frame clones appear in the TCRdb table, and some are missing; sequencing was by immunoSEQ multiplex PCR. The sample has some 200,000 clones; about 78% are singletons. The specimen sequenced was peripheral blood. The receptors were gathered from a woman in her sixties or seventies with acute or convalescent COVID-19.

This chain uses TRBV19 with TRBJ1-1; 7 bases align to TRBD1. The CDR3 has 15 amino acids. The V and J ends lost 5 bases and 0 bases, in that order; junction bases with no gene match: 6. Looked up from germline, CDR1 is LNHDA and CDR2 is SQIVND (reference sequence). The CDR3 loop is CASSGGTVMNTEAFF. In DNA, the CDR3 is TGTGCCAGTAGTGGGGGGACAGTCATGAACACTGAAGCTTTCTTT.

The chain links TRBV7-8 to TRBJ2-7; D gene uncertain. Germline values: CDR1 SGHVS, CDR2 FQNEAQ. Between the trimmed V and J ends, which lost 6 bases and 5 bases, there was a span of 20 bases. The CDR3 has 15 residues. The CDR3 loop is CASSIEPTPVDEQYF. The DNA for the CDR3 is TGTGCCAGCAGTATCGAACCAACCCCGGTGGACGAGCAGTACTTC.

The J gene is TRBJ2-1, the V gene TRBV11-2; 9 nucleotides align to TRBD2. This CDR3 comprises 17 residues. In germline, CDR1 is SGHAT, CDR2 FQNNGV. V shed 0 bases and J 4 bases; nucleotides not matched to a gene: 7. CDR3 sequence (DNA): TGTGCCAGCAGCTTAGATCTTCTAGCGGGGCGGTACAATGAGCAGTTCTTC. It specifies CASSLDLLAGRYNEQFF. The full variable domain, completed using reference TRBV11-2 and TRBJ2-1, is EAGVAQSPRYKIIEKRQSVAFWCNPISGHATLYWYQQILGQGPKLLIQFQNNGVVDDSQLPKDRFSAERLKGVDSTLKIQPAKLEDSAVYLCASSLDLLAGRYNEQFFGPGTRLTVL.

The chain recombines TRBV15 with TRBJ2-2; TRBD2 is a possible D gene (5 bases). The CDR3 loop spans 15 amino acids. V was cut by 0 bases and J by 2 bases, with 7 bases left in between. Germline CDR1 is LNHNV and CDR2 is YYDKDF (reference sequence). CDR3 region: CATSRDGRNTGELFF. The DNA for the CDR3 is TGTGCCACCAGCAGAGATGGGAGAAACACCGGGGAGCTGTTTTTT.

In its sample, this clone was seen a few times. The chain is built from TRBV5-4 and TRBJ1-2, with TRBD1 matching over 9 bases. The CDR3 spans 13 residues. Germline V lookup: CDR1 SGHNT, CDR2 YYREEE (reference sequence). V lost 2 bases, J lost 8 bases, and 4 bases stayed unmatched. CDR3 loop: CASSFGQGKGYTF. The CDR3 coding sequence is TGTGCCAGCAGCTTCGGACAGGGGAAAGGCTACACCTTC.

V and J are TRBV7-9 and TRBJ2-5; 7 nucleotides match TRBD2. CDR3 size: 13 residues. V lost 8 bases to trimming and J lost 5 bases; unmatched junction nucleotides: 8. In germline, CDR1 is SEHNR, CDR2 FQNEAQ (reference sequence). The CDR3 reads CASGNSGWETQYF. CDR3 nucleotides: TGTGCCAGCGGTAATAGCGGGTGGGAGACCCAGTACTTC.

Remarks on this clone: The germline gene is not matched at one end of the junction; a read error may be the cause. This chain uses TRBV5-1 with TRBJ2-7, with 9 bases matching TRBD1. Germline V lookup: CDR1 SGHRS, CDR2 YFSETQ. The CDR3 loop spans 16 amino acids. CDR3 sequence (DNA): TGTCACCTCGGACAGGGGTTCCAAAGTGGTTGCTACGAGCAGTACTTC. Its translation is CHLGQGFQSGCYEQYF.

This clone was observed once. The chain links TRBV7-2 to TRBJ2-7; 11 bases agree with TRBD2. V was pared by 1 base and J by 6 bases, with 11 bases of the junction left unmatched. Germline CDR1 reads SGHTA; CDR2 reads FQGNSA. This CDR3 contains 17 residues. The CDR3 spells CASSLVPSGGTLREQYF. The DNA of the CDR3 is TGTGCCAGCAGCTTAGTCCCTAGCGGGGGGACTTTGCGCGAGCAGTACTTC.

This clone was observed a handful of times. The rearrangement uses TRBV6-5 and TRBJ1-1; no clear D gene. The CDR3 is 15 residues long. The V end was cut by 7 bases, the J end by 4 bases, with 19 bases between. Germline assignment: CDR1 MNHEY and CDR2 SVGAGI. The DNA for the CDR3 is TGTGCCAGCACCGGCGGGAATTGGGTCGGCACTGAAGCTTTCTTT. Amino acids: CASTGGNWVGTEAFF.

Only one count was recorded for this clone. The chain couples TRBV5-1 to TRBJ2-5; 7 bases map to TRBD1. Unmatched junction bases numbered 4, after V lost 4 bases and J lost 4 bases. The CDR3 is made up of 13 amino acids. Germline values: CDR1 SGHRS, CDR2 YFSETQ. This chain's CDR3 is CASSPPGGETQYF. CDR3 DNA: TGCGCCAGCAGCCCACCAGGGGGAGAGACCCAGTACTTC.

The CDR3 loop is CASSRGTFPYNEQFF. The CDR3, as DNA: TGTGCCAGCAGCCGAGGGACTTTCCCTTACAATGAGCAGTTCTTC. The chain employs TRBV6-6 and TRBJ2-1; D possibly corresponds to TRBD2 (6 bases). V lost 6 bases and J 4 bases, leaving 16 bases between the germline ends. Germline V CDR1 and CDR2: MNHNY, SVGAGI (reference sequence). The CDR3 consists of 15 residues.

The chain combines TRBV14 with TRBJ2-5, with 11 bases matching TRBD2. The CDR3 runs to 16 residues. The trim removed 5 bases at V and 1 base at J, leaving 6 bases unmatched. Germline loops: CDR1 SGHDN, CDR2 FVKESK. For the CDR3, the DNA is TGTGCCAGCAGCTCTATAACTAGCGGGGGCCAAGAGACCCAGTACTTC. This encodes CASSSITSGGQETQYF.

V and J are TRBV30 and TRBJ1-6; D is possibly TRBD1 (6 bases). CDR3 length equals 14 residues. From germline, CDR1 is GTSNPN and CDR2 SVGIG (reference sequence). V was clipped by 7 bases and J by 5 bases, with 15 bases between them. CDR3 DNA sequence: TGTGCCTTCGCCATTTACAGGGATAATTCACCCCTCCACTTT. It encodes CAFAIYRDNSPLHF.

V usage is TRBV19 and J usage is TRBJ2-3, with 15 bases that match TRBD2. The ends lost 8 bases at V and 5 bases at J; junction bases unmatched: 5. Germline V gene sequence: CDR1 LNHDA, CDR2 SQIVND (reference sequence). The CDR3 length is 15 residues. CDR3 sequence: CASVGLAGGEDTQYF. The DNA of the CDR3 is TGTGCCAGTGTCGGACTAGCGGGGGGGGAAGATACGCAGTATTTT.

This chain connects TRBV19 to TRBJ1-1, with D uncertain. This CDR3 spans 13 amino acids. The V end lost 7 bases, the J end lost 0 bases, and 9 bases lay between the germline ends. Germline-derived CDR1 and CDR2 are LNHDA and SQIVND (reference sequence). The CDR3 loop reads CASTDLMNTEAFF. The CDR3 region has the DNA TGTGCCAGTACGGACTTAATGAACACTGAAGCTTTCTTT.

The V call is TRBV7-8, the J call TRBJ2-3; D not certain. The V end was cut by 6 bases, the J end by 10 bases, with 17 bases between. Germline CDR1 reads SGHVS; CDR2 reads FQNEAQ. The CDR3 has 13 residues. This CDR3 is CASSRDVLRPQYF. The CDR3 DNA is TGTGCCAGCAGTCGAGATGTTCTTCGTCCGCAGTATTTT.

This sequence joins TRBV6-2 or TRBV6-3 and TRBJ1-5; a weak D match, TRBD1 (5 bases). This CDR3 comprises 17 residues. Germline CDR1 and CDR2: MNHEY and SVGEGT. V lost 4 bases and J lost 0, with 16 bases in between. CDR3 sequence reads: CASSSQPAGGSNQPQHF. CDR3 nucleotide sequence: TGTGCCAGCAGTTCTCAACCGGCGGGGGGTAGCAATCAGCCCCAGCATTTT.

The gene calls are TRBV3-1 (or the pseudogene TRBV3-2) and TRBJ1-6, with unresolved D. Germline V CDR1 and CDR2: LGHDT, YNNKEL (reference sequence). The CDR3 runs to 14 residues. Trimming stripped 0 bases from V and 9 bases from J, with 9 bases between. CDR3 DNA sequence: TGTGCCAGCAGCCAAGATTCGCTCGGTTCACCCCTCCACTTT. This sequence encodes CASSQDSLGSPLHF.

The chain couples TRBV19 to TRBJ1-1, with D hard to call. V lost 3 bases, J lost 1 base, and 6 bases lay in between. This CDR3 is 13 amino acids long. Germline assignment: CDR1 LNHDA and CDR2 SQIVND (reference sequence). The CDR3 is CASSINGNTEAFF. DNA for the CDR3: TGTGCCAGTAGTATTAACGGGAACACTGAAGCTTTCTTT.

This clone appeared a few times. DNA of the CDR3: TGCGCCAGCAGCTTGGGGAGGTTGGATACGCAGTATTTT. Translating it yields CASSLGRLDTQYF. The chain is built from TRBV5-1 and TRBJ2-3, with a tentative D call TRBD2 (5 bases). V was trimmed by 0 bases and J by 6 bases, leaving 8 bases between them. The CDR3 runs 13 residues. Germline V gives CDR1 SGHRS, CDR2 YFSETQ.

The chain couples TRBV19 to TRBJ2-7; 7 nucleotides agree with TRBD1. In germline, CDR1 is LNHDA, CDR2 SQIVND (reference sequence). The CDR3 loop spans 15 amino acids. J gave up 4 bases and V 3 bases, and 9 bases lay outside the gene matches. The chain's CDR3 is CASSIRGGTAYEQYV. Written as DNA, the CDR3 is TGTGCCAGTAGTATCCGAGGGGGCACAGCGTACGAGCAGTACGTC.